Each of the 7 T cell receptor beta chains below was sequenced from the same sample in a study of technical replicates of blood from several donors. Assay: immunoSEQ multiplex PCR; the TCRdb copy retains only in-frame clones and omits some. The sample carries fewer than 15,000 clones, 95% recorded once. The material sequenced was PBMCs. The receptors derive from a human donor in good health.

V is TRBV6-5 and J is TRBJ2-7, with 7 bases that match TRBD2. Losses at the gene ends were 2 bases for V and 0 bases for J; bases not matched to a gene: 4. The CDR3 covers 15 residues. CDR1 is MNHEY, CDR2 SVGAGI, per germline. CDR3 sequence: CASSYEWGGSYEQYF. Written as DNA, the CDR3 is TGTGCCAGCAGTTACGAATGGGGGGGCTCCTACGAGCAGTACTTC.

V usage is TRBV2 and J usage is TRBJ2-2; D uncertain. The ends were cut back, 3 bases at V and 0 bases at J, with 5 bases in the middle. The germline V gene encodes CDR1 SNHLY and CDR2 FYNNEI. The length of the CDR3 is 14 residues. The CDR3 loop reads CASSERSNTGELFF. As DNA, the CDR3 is TGTGCCAGCAGTGAGCGGTCGAACACCGGGGAGCTGTTTTTT.

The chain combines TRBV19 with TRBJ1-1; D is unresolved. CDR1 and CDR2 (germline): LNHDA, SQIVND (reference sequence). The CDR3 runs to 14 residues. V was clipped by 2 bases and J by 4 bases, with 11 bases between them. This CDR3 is CASSIRLEGTEAFF. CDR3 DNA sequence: TGTGCCAGTAGTATAAGGTTAGAGGGCACTGAAGCTTTCTTT.

The CDR3 loop is CASSQQNTEAFF. The CDR3 DNA follows: TGTGCCAGCTCACAACAGAACACTGAAGCTTTCTTT. The chain has TRBV28 and TRBJ1-1, with D unresolved. Trimming pared 8 bases from V and 1 base from J, leaving 8 bases between. The CDR3 extends over 12 amino acids. Germline CDR1 MDHEN, CDR2 SYDVKM. The full variable domain, in which reference TRBV28 and TRBJ1-1 provide the parts outside the CDR3, is DVKVTQSSRYLVKRTGEKVFLECVQDMDHENMFWYRQDPGLGLRLIYFSYDVKMKEKGDIPEGYSVSREKKERFSLILESASTNQTSMYLCASSQQNTEAFFGQGTRLTVV.

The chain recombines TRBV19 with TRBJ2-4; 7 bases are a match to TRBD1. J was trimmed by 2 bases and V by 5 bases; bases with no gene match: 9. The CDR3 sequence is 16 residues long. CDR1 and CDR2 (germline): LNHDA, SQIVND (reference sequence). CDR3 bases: TGTGCCAGTAGTCCTACAGGGGTAGTTTCCAAAAACATTCAGTACTTC. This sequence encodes CASSPTGVVSKNIQYF.

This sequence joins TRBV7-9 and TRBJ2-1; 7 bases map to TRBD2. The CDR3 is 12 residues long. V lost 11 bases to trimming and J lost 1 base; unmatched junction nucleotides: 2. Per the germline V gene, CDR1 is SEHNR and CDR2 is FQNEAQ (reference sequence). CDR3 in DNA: TGTGCCGGGGGGGGGTCCTACAATGAGCAGTTCTTC. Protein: CAGGGSYNEQFF.

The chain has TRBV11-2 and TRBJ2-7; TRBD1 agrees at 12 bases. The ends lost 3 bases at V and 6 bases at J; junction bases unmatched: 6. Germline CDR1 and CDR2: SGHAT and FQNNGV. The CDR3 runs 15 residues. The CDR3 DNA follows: TGTGCCAGCAGCTTGTCCGGGACAGGGGGCGGCGAGCAGTACTTC. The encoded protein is CASSLSGTGGGEQYF.